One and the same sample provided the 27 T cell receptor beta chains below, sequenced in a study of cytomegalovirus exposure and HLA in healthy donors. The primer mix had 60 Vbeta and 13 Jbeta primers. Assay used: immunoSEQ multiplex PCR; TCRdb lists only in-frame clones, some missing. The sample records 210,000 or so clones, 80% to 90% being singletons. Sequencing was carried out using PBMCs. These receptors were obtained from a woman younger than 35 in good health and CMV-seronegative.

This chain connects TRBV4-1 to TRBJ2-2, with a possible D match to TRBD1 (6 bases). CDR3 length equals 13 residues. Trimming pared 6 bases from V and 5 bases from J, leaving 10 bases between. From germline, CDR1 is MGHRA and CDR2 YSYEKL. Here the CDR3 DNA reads TGCGCCAGCAGACCAGGGGTTACCGGGGAGCTGTTTTTT. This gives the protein CASRPGVTGELFF.

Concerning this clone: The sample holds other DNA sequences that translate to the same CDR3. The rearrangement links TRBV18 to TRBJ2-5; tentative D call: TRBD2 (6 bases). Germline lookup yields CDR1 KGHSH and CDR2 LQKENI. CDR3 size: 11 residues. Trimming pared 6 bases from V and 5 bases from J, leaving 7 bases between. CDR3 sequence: CASSAGETQYF. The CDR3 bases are TGTGCCAGCTCTGCGGGGGAGACCCAGTACTTC.

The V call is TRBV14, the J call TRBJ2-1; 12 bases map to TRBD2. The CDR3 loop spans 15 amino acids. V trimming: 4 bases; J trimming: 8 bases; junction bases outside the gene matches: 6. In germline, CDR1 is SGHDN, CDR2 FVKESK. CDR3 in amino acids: CASSPLAGGTYEQFF. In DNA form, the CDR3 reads TGTGCCAGCAGCCCACTAGCGGGAGGAACATATGAGCAGTTCTTC.

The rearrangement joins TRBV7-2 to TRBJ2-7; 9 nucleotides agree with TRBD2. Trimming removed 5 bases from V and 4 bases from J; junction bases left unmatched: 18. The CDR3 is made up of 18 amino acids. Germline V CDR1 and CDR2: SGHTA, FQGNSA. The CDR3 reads CASSSQVQAGGLGYEQYF. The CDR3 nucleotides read TGTGCCAGCAGCAGCCAGGTGCAGGCGGGGGGGCTTGGGTACGAGCAGTACTTC.

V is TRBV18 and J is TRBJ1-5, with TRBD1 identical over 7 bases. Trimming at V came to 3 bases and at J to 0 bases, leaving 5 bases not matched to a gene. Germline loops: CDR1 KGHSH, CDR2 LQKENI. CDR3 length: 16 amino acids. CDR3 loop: CASSPGQAASNQPQHF. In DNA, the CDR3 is TGTGCCAGCTCACCCGGACAGGCGGCTAGCAATCAGCCCCAGCATTTT. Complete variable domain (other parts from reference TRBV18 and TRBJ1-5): NAGVMQNPRHLVRRRGQEARLRCSPMKGHSHVYWYRQLPEEGLKFMVYLQKENIIDESGMPKERFSAEFPKEGPSILRIQQVVRGDSAAYFCASSPGQAASNQPQHFGDGTRLSIL.

CDR3 DNA sequence: TGTGCCAGCAGTTACTCGAGGACCTACGAGCAGTACTTC. Translated: CASSYSRTYEQYF. This chain links TRBV6-6 with TRBJ2-7; D uncertain. Germline V gives CDR1 MNHNY, CDR2 SVGAGI (reference sequence). Trimming removed 0 bases from V and 2 bases from J, with 5 bases in between. The CDR3 is 13 residues long.

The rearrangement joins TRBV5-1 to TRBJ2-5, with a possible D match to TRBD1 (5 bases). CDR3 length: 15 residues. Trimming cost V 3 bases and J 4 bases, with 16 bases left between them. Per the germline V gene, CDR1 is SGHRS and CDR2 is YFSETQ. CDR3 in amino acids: CASSSLQDGAETQYF. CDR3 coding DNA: TGCGCCAGCAGCTCCCTACAGGATGGGGCAGAGACCCAGTACTTC. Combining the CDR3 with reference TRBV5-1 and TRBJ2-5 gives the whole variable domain KAGVTQTPRYLIKTRGQQVTLSCSPISGHRSVSWYQQTPGQGLQFLFEYFSETQRNKGNFPGRFSGRQFSNSRSEMNVSTLELGDSALYLCASSSLQDGAETQYFGPGTRLLVL.

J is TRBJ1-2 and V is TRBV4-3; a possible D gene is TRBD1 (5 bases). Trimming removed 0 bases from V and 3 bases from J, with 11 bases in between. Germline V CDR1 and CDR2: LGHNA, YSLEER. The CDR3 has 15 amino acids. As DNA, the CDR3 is TGCGCCAGCAGCCAAGACACTGGGGCAGACTATGGCTACACCTTC. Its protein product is CASSQDTGADYGYTF.

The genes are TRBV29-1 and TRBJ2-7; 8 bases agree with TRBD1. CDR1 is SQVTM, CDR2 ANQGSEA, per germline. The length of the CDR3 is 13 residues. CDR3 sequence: CSGGTGGLGEQYF. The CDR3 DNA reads TGCAGTGGGGGGACAGGCGGCCTGGGCGAGCAGTACTTC.

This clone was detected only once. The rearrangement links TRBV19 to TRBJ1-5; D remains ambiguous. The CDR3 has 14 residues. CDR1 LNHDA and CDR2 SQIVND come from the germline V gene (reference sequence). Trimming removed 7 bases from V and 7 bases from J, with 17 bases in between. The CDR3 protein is CASNPGRGGQPQHF. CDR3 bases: TGTGCCAGTAATCCAGGCCGGGGAGGCCAGCCCCAGCATTTT.

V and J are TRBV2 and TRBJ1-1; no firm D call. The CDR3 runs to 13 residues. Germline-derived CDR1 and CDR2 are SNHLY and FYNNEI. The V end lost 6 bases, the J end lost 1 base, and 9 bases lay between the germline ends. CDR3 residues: CASRKEGNTEAFF. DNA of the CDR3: TGTGCCAGCAGGAAGGAGGGGAACACTGAAGCTTTCTTT.

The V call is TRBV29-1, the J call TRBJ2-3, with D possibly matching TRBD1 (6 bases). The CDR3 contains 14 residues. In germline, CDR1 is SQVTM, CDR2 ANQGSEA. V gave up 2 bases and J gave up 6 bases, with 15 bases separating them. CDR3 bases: TGCAGCGTTGAACAGGGGTCAAAGATGGATACGCAGTATTTT. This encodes CSVEQGSKMDTQYF.

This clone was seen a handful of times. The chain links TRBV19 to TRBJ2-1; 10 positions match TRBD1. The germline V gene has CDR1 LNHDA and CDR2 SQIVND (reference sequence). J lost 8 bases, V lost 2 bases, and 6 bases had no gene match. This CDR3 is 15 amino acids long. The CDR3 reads CASSISGTGVHEQFF. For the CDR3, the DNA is TGTGCCAGTAGTATATCCGGGACAGGGGTACATGAGCAGTTCTTC.

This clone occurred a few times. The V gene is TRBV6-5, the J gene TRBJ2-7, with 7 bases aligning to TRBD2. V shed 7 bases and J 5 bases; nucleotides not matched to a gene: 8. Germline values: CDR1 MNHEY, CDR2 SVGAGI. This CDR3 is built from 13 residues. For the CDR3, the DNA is TGTGCCAGCACGACGGGAGGTGCCAACGAGCAGTACTTC. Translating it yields CASTTGGANEQYF.

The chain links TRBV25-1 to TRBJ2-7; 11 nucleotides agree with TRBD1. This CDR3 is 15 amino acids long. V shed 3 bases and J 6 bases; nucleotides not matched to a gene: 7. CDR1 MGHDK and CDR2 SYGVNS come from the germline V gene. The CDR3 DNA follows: TGTGCCAGCAGTGATGCCGGGACAGGGGGGCCCGAGCAGTACTTC. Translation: CASSDAGTGGPEQYF.

The CDR3 bases are TGTGCCAGCAGCTCGATACGGGGGGAAAGCCAGCCCCAGCATTTT. Encoded protein: CASSSIRGESQPQHF. This chain connects TRBV11-2 to TRBJ1-5; D might be TRBD1 (5 bases). Deletions cut 4 bases from V and 7 bases from J, with 17 bases between. The CDR3 loop spans 15 amino acids. CDR1 and CDR2 (germline): SGHAT, FQNNGV.

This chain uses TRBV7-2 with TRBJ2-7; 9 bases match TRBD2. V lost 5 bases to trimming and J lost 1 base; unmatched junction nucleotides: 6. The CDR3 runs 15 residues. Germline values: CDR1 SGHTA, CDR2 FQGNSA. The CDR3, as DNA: TGTGCCAGCAGCCGCAGGACTAGCGTATCCTACGAGCAGTACTTC. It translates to CASSRRTSVSYEQYF.

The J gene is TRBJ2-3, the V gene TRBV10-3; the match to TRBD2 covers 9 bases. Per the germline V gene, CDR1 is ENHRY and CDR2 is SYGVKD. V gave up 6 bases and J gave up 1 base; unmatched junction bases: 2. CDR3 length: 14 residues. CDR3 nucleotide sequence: TGTGCCATCAGACGGACTAGCGGCACAGATACGCAGTATTTT. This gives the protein CAIRRTSGTDTQYF.

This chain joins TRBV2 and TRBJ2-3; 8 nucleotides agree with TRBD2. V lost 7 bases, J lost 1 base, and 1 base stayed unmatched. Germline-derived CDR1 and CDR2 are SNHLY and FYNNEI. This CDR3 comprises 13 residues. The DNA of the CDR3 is TGTGCCAGCAAGACTAGCGGCACAGATACGCAGTATTTT. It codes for CASKTSGTDTQYF. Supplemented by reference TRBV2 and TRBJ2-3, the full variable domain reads EPEVTQTPSHQVTQMGQEVILRCVPISNHLYFYWYRQILGQKVEFLVSFYNNEISEKSEIFDDQFSVERPDGSNFTLKIRSTKLEDSAMYFCASKTSGTDTQYFGPGTRLTVL.

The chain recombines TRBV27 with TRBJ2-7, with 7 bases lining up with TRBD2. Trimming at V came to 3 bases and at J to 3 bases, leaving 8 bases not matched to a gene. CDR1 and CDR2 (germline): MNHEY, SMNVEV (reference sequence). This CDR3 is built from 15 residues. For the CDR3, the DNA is TGTGCCAGCAGTTTGGGGCAGGGAGGGCACTACGAGCAGTACTTC. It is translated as CASSLGQGGHYEQYF.

The CDR3 protein is CASSLAGGGRTDTQYF. For the CDR3, the DNA is TGTGCCAGCAGCTTGGCGGGGGGGGGCAGGACAGATACGCAGTATTTT. The chain carries TRBV5-6 and TRBJ2-3, with 8 bases matching TRBD2. Trimming cost V 0 bases and J 3 bases; bases outside gene matches: 6. The CDR3 length is 16 residues. Germline V gene lookup returns CDR1 SGHDT and CDR2 YYEEEE.

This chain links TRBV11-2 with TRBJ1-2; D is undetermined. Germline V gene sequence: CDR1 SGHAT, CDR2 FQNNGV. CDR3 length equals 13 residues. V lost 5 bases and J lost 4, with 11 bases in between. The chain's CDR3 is CASSLERLYGYTF. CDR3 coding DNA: TGTGCCAGCAGCCTGGAGAGACTCTATGGCTACACCTTC.

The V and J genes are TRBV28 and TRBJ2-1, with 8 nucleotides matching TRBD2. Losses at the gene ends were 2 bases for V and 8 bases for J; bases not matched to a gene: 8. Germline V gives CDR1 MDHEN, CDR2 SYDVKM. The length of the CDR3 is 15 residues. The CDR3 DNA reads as TGTGCCAGCAGTTTACCGGGACTAGGCCTTCATGAGCAGTTCTTC. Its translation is CASSLPGLGLHEQFF.

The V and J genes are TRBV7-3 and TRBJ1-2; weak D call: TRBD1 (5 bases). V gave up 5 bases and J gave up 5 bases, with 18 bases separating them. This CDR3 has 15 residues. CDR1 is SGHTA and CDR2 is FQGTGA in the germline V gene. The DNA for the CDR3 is TGTGCCAGCAGCCGCGCCCCGACAGCGAGTTATGGCTACACCTTC. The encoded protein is CASSRAPTASYGYTF.

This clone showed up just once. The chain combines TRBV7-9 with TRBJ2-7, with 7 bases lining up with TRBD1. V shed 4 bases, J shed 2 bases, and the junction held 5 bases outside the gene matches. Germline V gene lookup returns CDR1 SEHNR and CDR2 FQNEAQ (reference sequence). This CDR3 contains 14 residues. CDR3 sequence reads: CASSSGTVPYEQYF. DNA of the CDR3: TGTGCCAGCAGCTCGGGGACAGTTCCCTACGAGCAGTACTTC. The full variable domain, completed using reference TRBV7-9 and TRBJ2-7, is DTGVSQNPRHKITKRGQNVTFRCDPISEHNRLYWYRQTLGQGPEFLTYFQNEAQLEKSRLLSDRFSAERPKGSFSTLEIQRTEQGDSAMYLCASSSGTVPYEQYFGPGTRLTVT.

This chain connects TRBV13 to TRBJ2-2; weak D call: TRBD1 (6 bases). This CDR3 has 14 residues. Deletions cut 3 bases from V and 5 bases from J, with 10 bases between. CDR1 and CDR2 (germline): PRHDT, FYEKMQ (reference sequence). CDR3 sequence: CASSLGHMTGELFF. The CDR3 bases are TGTGCCAGCAGCTTGGGACACATGACCGGGGAGCTGTTTTTT.

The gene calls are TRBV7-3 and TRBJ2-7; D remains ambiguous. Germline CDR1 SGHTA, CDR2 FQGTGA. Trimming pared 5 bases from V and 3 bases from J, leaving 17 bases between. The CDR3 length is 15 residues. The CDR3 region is CASSPLSSHSYEQYF. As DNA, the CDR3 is TGTGCCAGCAGCCCCCTCTCATCGCACAGCTACGAGCAGTACTTC.